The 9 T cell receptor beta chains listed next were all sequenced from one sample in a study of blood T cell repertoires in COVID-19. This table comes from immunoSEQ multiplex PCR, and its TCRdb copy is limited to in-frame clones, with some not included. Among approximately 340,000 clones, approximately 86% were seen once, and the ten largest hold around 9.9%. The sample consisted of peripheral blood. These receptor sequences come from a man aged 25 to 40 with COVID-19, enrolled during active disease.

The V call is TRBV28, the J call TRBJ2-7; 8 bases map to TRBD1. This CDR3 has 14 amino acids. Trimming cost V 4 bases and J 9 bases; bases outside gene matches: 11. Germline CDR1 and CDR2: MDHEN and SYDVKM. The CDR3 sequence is CASSSNIIQGGQYF. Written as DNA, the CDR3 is TGTGCCAGCAGTTCAAATATCATACAGGGGGGGCAGTACTTC.

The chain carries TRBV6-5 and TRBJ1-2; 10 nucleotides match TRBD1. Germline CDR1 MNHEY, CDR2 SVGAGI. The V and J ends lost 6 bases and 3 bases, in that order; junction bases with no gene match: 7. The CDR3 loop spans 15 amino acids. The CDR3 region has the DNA TGTGCCAGCAGGAGGGACAGGGGAAAGGACTATGGCTACACCTTC. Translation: CASRRDRGKDYGYTF.

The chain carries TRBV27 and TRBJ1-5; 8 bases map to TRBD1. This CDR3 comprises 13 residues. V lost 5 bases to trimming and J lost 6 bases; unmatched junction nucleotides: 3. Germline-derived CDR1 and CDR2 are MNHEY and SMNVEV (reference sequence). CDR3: CASSRTGGQPQHF. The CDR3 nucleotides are TGTGCCAGCAGTCGAACAGGGGGTCAGCCCCAGCATTTT.

The CDR3 DNA sequence: TGTGCCAGTAGTAGAACTTGGGGGGGCGCCCAGTTCTTC. It is translated as CASSRTWGGAQFF. The gene calls are TRBV19 and TRBJ2-1, with D maybe TRBD2 (7 bases). The CDR3 totals 13 residues. CDR1 is LNHDA and CDR2 is SQIVND in the germline V gene (reference sequence). V lost 4 bases and J lost 13, with 17 bases in between.

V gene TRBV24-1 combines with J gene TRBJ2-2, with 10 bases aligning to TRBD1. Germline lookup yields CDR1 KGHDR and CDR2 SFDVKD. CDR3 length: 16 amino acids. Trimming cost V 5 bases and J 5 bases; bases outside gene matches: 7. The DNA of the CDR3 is TGTGCCACCAGTGCCCCGACAGGGGGCGAAACCGGGGAGCTGTTTTTT. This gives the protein CATSAPTGGETGELFF.

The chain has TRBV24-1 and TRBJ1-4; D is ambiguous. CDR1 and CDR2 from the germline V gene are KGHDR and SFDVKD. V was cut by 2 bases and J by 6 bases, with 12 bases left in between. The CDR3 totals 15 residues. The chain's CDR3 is CATSDSTEADEKLFF. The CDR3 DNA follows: TGTGCCACCAGTGATTCAACAGAAGCGGATGAAAAACTGTTTTTT.

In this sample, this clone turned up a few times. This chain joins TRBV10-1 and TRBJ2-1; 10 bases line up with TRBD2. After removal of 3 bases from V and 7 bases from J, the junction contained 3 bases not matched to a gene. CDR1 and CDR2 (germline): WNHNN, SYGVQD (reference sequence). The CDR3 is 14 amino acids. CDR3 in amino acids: CASSDRGLANEQFF. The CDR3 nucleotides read TGCGCCAGCAGTGATAGGGGACTAGCGAATGAGCAGTTCTTC.

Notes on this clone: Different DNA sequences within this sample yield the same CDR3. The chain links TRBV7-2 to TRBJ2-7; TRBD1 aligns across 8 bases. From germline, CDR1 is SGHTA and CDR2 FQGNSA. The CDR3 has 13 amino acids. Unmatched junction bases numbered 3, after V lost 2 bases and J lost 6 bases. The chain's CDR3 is CASSLQGAGEQYF. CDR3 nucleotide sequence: TGTGCCAGCAGCTTACAGGGGGCTGGCGAGCAGTACTTC.

Here the CDR3 reads CASSLMSGRTYEQYF. The CDR3 DNA follows: TGTGCCAGCAGCTTAATGAGCGGGAGGACCTACGAGCAGTACTTC. The V gene is TRBV11-1, the J gene TRBJ2-7; TRBD2 aligns across 9 bases. With 2 bases clipped from V and 2 bases from J, the junction kept 4 bases outside the gene matches. Germline CDR1 reads SGHAT; CDR2 reads FQDESV (reference sequence). This CDR3 contains 15 residues.